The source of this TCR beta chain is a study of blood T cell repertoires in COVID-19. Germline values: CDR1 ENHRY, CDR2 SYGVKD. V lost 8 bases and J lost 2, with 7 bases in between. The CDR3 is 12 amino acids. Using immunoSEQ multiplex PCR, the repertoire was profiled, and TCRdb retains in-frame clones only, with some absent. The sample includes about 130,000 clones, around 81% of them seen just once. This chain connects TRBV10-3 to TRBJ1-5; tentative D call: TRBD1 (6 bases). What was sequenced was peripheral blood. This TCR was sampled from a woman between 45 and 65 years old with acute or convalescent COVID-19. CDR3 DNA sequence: TGTGCCATCGGACAGCGCAATCAGCCCCAGCATTTT. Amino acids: CAIGQRNQPQHF.